The 23 T cell receptor beta chains below all came from one sample that was sequenced in a study of CD8 T cells in ankylosing spondylitis. From the 5' RACE reads, TCRdb called clonotypes with MiXCR, one entry per CDR3 protein. The sample yields a few hundred thousand distinct CDR3 sequences, approximately 20% seen once. Study results and limitations: A TCR beta motif of 8 or 9 highly homologous variants appeared characteristic of ankylosing spondylitis blood.

Their antigen targets remain unknown. The sequenced material came from blood, either unsorted or a sorted T cell fraction (not recorded which). These receptors came from a male donor with ankylosing spondylitis.

V usage is TRBV29-1 and J usage is TRBJ2-3; 7 nucleotides align to TRBD1. Germline trimming cut 6 bases from V and 1 base from J; bases unmatched to any gene: 7. Per the germline V gene, CDR1 is SQVTM and CDR2 is ANQGSEA. The CDR3 totals 14 residues. CDR3 residues: CSVTGQDRTDTQYF. The CDR3 DNA sequence: TGCAGCGTCACTGGACAGGACCGCACAGATACGCAGTATTTT.

The rearrangement uses TRBV28 and TRBJ2-2; D remains ambiguous. CDR3 length: 14 amino acids. The V end was cut by 3 bases, the J end by 3 bases, with 8 bases between. CDR1 is MDHEN, CDR2 SYDVKM, per germline. CDR3: CASSFRLHTGELFF. DNA of the CDR3: TGTGCCAGCAGTTTTCGACTGCACACCGGGGAGCTGTTTTTT. Drawing the rest from reference TRBV28 and TRBJ2-2, the complete variable domain is DVKVTQSSRYLVKRTGEKVFLECVQDMDHENMFWYRQDPGLGLRLIYFSYDVKMKEKGDIPEGYSVSREKKERFSLILESASTNQTSMYLCASSFRLHTGELFFGEGSRLTVL.

This clonotype was counted only a few times. The rearrangement uses TRBV5-4 and TRBJ1-1; no definite D call. Deletions cut 0 bases from V and 3 bases from J, with 6 bases between. The length of the CDR3 is 13 residues. CDR1 and CDR2 from the germline V gene are SGHNT and YYREEE (reference sequence). For the CDR3, the DNA is TGTGCCAGCAGCTTGGGAGATTACACTGAAGCTTTCTTT. This codes for CASSLGDYTEAFF.

The V call is TRBV20-1, the J call TRBJ2-2, with TRBD2 matching over 15 bases. Germline V lookup: CDR1 DFQATT, CDR2 SNEGSKA (reference sequence). CDR3 size: 19 residues. The J segment lost 4 bases and the V segment lost 6 bases, leaving 15 bases of the junction unmatched. CDR3 sequence (DNA): TGCAGTGCCACGCGGACTAGCGGGGGGGCCGTTGGTAGCACCGGGGAGCTGTTTTTT. Amino acid sequence: CSATRTSGGAVGSTGELFF.

The sample holds a few counts of this clonotype. This sequence joins TRBV7-9 and TRBJ2-7, with 9 bases identical to TRBD1. The trim removed 5 bases at V and 2 bases at J, leaving 7 bases unmatched. CDR3 length: 15 residues. Germline V CDR1 and CDR2: SEHNR, FQNEAQ (reference sequence). As DNA, the CDR3 is TGTGCCAGCAGCCCACGGGACAGGGTAGCCTACGAGCAGTACTTC. As protein: CASSPRDRVAYEQYF. Using reference TRBV7-9 and TRBJ2-7 for the parts outside the CDR3, the full variable domain is DTGVSQNPRHKITKRGQNVTFRCDPISEHNRLYWYRQTLGQGPEFLTYFQNEAQLEKSRLLSDRFSAERPKGSFSTLEIQRTEQGDSAMYLCASSPRDRVAYEQYFGPGTRLTVT.

The V and J genes are TRBV5-5 and TRBJ1-1; 9 bases align to TRBD1. The germline CDR1 and CDR2 sequences are SGHKS and YYEKEE (reference sequence). This CDR3 comprises 14 residues. With V trimmed by 5 bases and J by 6 bases, 8 bases remained unmatched. The DNA of the CDR3 is TGTGCCAGCAGGTTGTGGGGGACAGGGTCTGAAGCTTTCTTT. Residues: CASRLWGTGSEAFF.

J is TRBJ1-2 and V is TRBV29-1; no definite D call. The CDR3 spans 11 residues. Germline values: CDR1 SQVTM, CDR2 ANQGSEA. Between the trimmed V and J ends, which lost 2 bases and 6 bases, there was a span of 7 bases. CDR3 protein: CSVETYHGYTF. The CDR3 nucleotides read TGCAGCGTTGAAACTTATCATGGCTACACCTTC.

This clonotype was seen only a few times. The chain couples TRBV7-2 to TRBJ2-3, with D unclear. The CDR3 totals 16 residues. The V gene lost 5 bases and the J gene lost 4 bases, with 19 bases spanning the gap. Germline CDR1 SGHTA, CDR2 FQGNSA. The CDR3 DNA sequence: TGTGCCAGCAGCCCAGGCGGCTCCTGGAACGCAGATACGCAGTATTTT. Amino acid sequence: CASSPGGSWNADTQYF.

The V and J genes are TRBV28 and TRBJ1-2; TRBD1 is a possible D gene (5 bases). Trimming took 5 bases from V and 4 from J, leaving 14 bases between them. Germline V gene lookup returns CDR1 MDHEN and CDR2 SYDVKM. CDR3 size: 14 residues. As DNA, the CDR3 is TGTGCCAGCAGTGGGGACTTAGCAGTCTATGGCTACACCTTC. This codes for CASSGDLAVYGYTF.

V and J are TRBV4-1 and TRBJ2-5; 8 bases are a match to TRBD2. Trimming cost V 2 bases and J 3 bases; bases outside gene matches: 14. This CDR3 contains 18 residues. Germline V gene lookup returns CDR1 MGHRA and CDR2 YSYEKL. CDR3 in DNA: TGCGCCAGCAGCCAACTTTGGGCGGGGGGCCTCTTAGAAGAGACCCAGTACTTC. The encoded protein is CASSQLWAGGLLEETQYF.

This sequence joins TRBV19 and TRBJ2-1, with TRBD2 matching 7 bases. Germline CDR1 reads LNHDA; CDR2 reads SQIVND (reference sequence). J was trimmed by 4 bases and V by 3 bases; bases with no gene match: 9. This CDR3 contains 16 residues. The CDR3 region has the DNA TGTGCCAGTAGTATTGATGGCGGGAGAAGATACAATGAGCAGTTCTTC. This sequence encodes CASSIDGGRRYNEQFF. Drawing the rest from reference TRBV19 and TRBJ2-1, the complete variable domain is DGGITQSPKYLFRKEGQNVTLSCEQNLNHDAMYWYRQDPGQGLRLIYYSQIVNDFQKGDIAEGYSVSREKKESFPLTVTSAQKNPTAFYLCASSIDGGRRYNEQFFGPGTRLTVL.

The rearrangement uses TRBV7-9 and TRBJ1-6; 7 nucleotides line up with TRBD1. J was trimmed by 3 bases and V by 0 bases; bases with no gene match: 2. Germline V gives CDR1 SEHNR, CDR2 FQNEAQ (reference sequence). The CDR3 is 16 residues long. CDR3 residues: CASSLARGDYNSPLHF. The CDR3 DNA reads as TGTGCCAGCAGCTTAGCCAGGGGGGACTATAATTCACCCCTCCACTTT.

The genes are TRBV6-2 or TRBV6-3 and TRBJ2-7, with D possibly TRBD1 on 5 matching bases. Trimming pared 0 bases from V and 3 bases from J, leaving 18 bases between. The germline V gene has CDR1 MNHEY and CDR2 SVGEGT. The CDR3 is 17 residues long. The CDR3 DNA reads TGTGCCAGCAGTTACTCGTTCTGGACCCCAGGGATCTACGAGCAGTACTTC. Translation gives CASSYSFWTPGIYEQYF.

This sequence joins TRBV28 and TRBJ1-1; 8 nucleotides line up with TRBD1. V lost 9 bases, J lost 5 bases, and 11 bases stayed unmatched. Germline loops: CDR1 MDHEN, CDR2 SYDVKM. CDR3 length: 14 residues. The CDR3 here is CASTSGQEETEAFF. CDR3 in DNA: TGTGCCAGTACATCGGGACAGGAGGAAACTGAAGCTTTCTTT. The entire variable domain, with the rest obtained from reference TRBV28 and TRBJ1-1, is as follows: DVKVTQSSRYLVKRTGEKVFLECVQDMDHENMFWYRQDPGLGLRLIYFSYDVKMKEKGDIPEGYSVSREKKERFSLILESASTNQTSMYLCASTSGQEETEAFFGQGTRLTVV.

The CDR3 loop is CAIPQTNGNTIYF. The CDR3, as DNA: TGTGCCATCCCCCAGACAAATGGAAACACCATATATTTT. The gene calls are TRBV7-9 and TRBJ1-3; no firm D call. Trimming removed 10 bases at V and 3 bases at J, with 13 bases between. Germline-derived CDR1 and CDR2 are SEHNR and FQNEAQ (reference sequence). The CDR3 spans 13 residues.

This clonotype was seen only a few times. The chain links TRBV3-1 to TRBJ2-7; D not certain. The length of the CDR3 is 13 residues. CDR1 and CDR2 (germline): LGHDT, YNNKEL (reference sequence). V gave up 4 bases and J gave up 3 bases, with 10 bases separating them. Written as DNA, the CDR3 is TGTGCCAGCAGCCCATCTCCCCACTACGAGCAGTACTTC. It translates to CASSPSPHYEQYF.

This clonotype has a handful of counts. The chain employs TRBV13 and TRBJ2-7; D might be TRBD2 (5 bases). The CDR3 covers 13 residues. The germline CDR1 and CDR2 sequences are PRHDT and FYEKMQ (reference sequence). The ends were cut back, 6 bases at V and 2 bases at J, with 11 bases in the middle. CDR3 DNA: TGTGCCAGCAGTGGACGGGAACCCTACGAGCAGTACTTC. Its protein product is CASSGREPYEQYF.

This clonotype was seen a handful of times. The rearrangement uses TRBV4-1 and TRBJ1-4; tentative D call: TRBD1 (5 bases). The CDR3 runs 16 residues. Germline V gene sequence: CDR1 MGHRA, CDR2 YSYEKL. V lost 0 bases to trimming and J lost 8 bases, with 16 bases between them. The CDR3 region has the DNA TGCGCCAGCAGCCAAGAAATCGGGGGTTTGAGAGAAAAACTGTTTTTT. Its protein is CASSQEIGGLREKLFF.

This clonotype was seen more than once but under ten times. The chain combines TRBV28 with TRBJ2-2, with 8 bases matching TRBD1. Trimming cost V 5 bases and J 6 bases; bases outside gene matches: 11. The CDR3 loop spans 16 amino acids. Germline loops: CDR1 MDHEN, CDR2 SYDVKM. CDR3 in DNA: TGTGCCAGCAGTCCGCGGACAGGGTATGGAGCCGGGGAGCTGTTTTTT. This gives the protein CASSPRTGYGAGELFF.

V is TRBV4-2 and J is TRBJ2-7; 8 nucleotides align to TRBD2. The CDR3 runs 16 residues. Germline V lookup: CDR1 LGHNA, CDR2 YNFKEQ. After removal of 0 bases from V and 3 bases from J, the junction contained 7 bases not matched to a gene. The CDR3 DNA is TGTGCCAGCAGCCAAGATATGGCGGGAGGAGGCTACGAGCAGTACTTC. Protein sequence: CASSQDMAGGGYEQYF.

This clonotype was observed a handful of times. The chain has TRBV25-1 and TRBJ2-1, with TRBD2 identical over 11 bases. This CDR3 is 13 amino acids long. Germline trimming cut 9 bases from V and 9 bases from J; bases unmatched to any gene: 7. Germline V CDR1 and CDR2: MGHDK, SYGVNS. The DNA of the CDR3 is TGTGCCAGTCGAACTAGCGGGGGTCCTGAGCAGTTCTTC. It encodes CASRTSGGPEQFF.

The chain has TRBV28 and TRBJ2-7; TRBD2 matches at 7 bases. Germline values: CDR1 MDHEN, CDR2 SYDVKM. The junction had 7 bases not matched to a gene; V was cut back by 1 base and J by 4 bases. The CDR3 sequence is 15 residues long. The CDR3 reads CASSLFSAGEYEQYF. For the CDR3, the DNA is TGTGCCAGCAGTTTATTCTCGGCGGGAGAATACGAGCAGTACTTC.

The genes are TRBV4-3 and TRBJ2-3; D gene ambiguous. Germline CDR1 LGHNA, CDR2 YSLEER. There are 13 residues in the CDR3. The CDR3 bases are TGCGTTGATACCACTGGGAGCACAGATACGCAGTATTTT. It yields the protein CVDTTGSTDTQYF.